One sample yielded the 18 T cell receptor beta chains listed below, sequenced in a study of beta chain features in type 1 diabetes. Investigators reverse transcribed all isolated RNA, so they sequenced expressed TCRB transcripts. Assay: immunoSEQ multiplex PCR; the TCRdb copy retains only in-frame clones and omits some. The sample lists approximately 150,000 clones; about 10% were seen once. The specimen sequenced was naive CD4+ T cells from blood. These receptor sequences come from a man between 18 and 35 years old in good health.

This clone was counted only a few times. CDR3 loop: CASSYSMGGNLDEQFF. DNA of the CDR3: TGTGCCAGCAGTTACTCGATGGGAGGTAACCTCGATGAGCAGTTCTTC. The chain links TRBV6-5 to TRBJ2-1; possible D gene TRBD2, 6 bases. The ends were cut back, 0 bases at V and 8 bases at J, with 17 bases in the middle. The CDR3 consists of 16 residues. Germline V lookup: CDR1 MNHEY, CDR2 SVGAGI.

This clone was seen more than once but under ten times. The chain has TRBV19 and TRBJ2-3; the D gene is possibly TRBD1 (6 bases). The V end lost 1 base, the J end lost 0 bases, and 11 bases lay between the germline ends. CDR3 length: 16 residues. Germline values: CDR1 LNHDA, CDR2 SQIVND (reference sequence). CDR3 in DNA: TGTGCCAGTAGTATAGCGCCAGGGGCGAGCACAGATACGCAGTATTTT. It is translated as CASSIAPGASTDTQYF.

This sequence joins TRBV27 and TRBJ2-6; 10 nucleotides agree with TRBD1. In germline, CDR1 is MNHEY, CDR2 SMNVEV (reference sequence). The CDR3 extends over 17 amino acids. V gave up 4 bases and J gave up 0 bases; unmatched junction bases: 3. DNA for the CDR3: TGTGCCAGCAGTTCGGGACAGGGGTACTCTGGGGCCAACGTCCTGACTTTC. Translated: CASSSGQGYSGANVLTF.

This clone appeared many times. The V gene is TRBV4-2, the J gene TRBJ1-5, with TRBD1 as a possible D gene (6 bases). The ends were cut back, 6 bases at V and 0 bases at J, with 12 bases in the middle. Per the germline V gene, CDR1 is LGHNA and CDR2 is YNFKEQ. This CDR3 comprises 15 residues. The CDR3, as DNA: TGTGCCAGCAGAGTCGGGACACATAGCAATCAGCCCCAGCATTTT. Translating gives CASRVGTHSNQPQHF.

The CDR3 here is CASSLSGLNVYEQFF. The DNA of the CDR3 is TGTGCCAGCAGTTTATCGGGACTAAATGTCTATGAGCAGTTCTTC. The chain couples TRBV27 to TRBJ2-1; 7 bases are shared with TRBD2. This CDR3 spans 15 amino acids. J lost 8 bases, V lost 0 bases, and 7 bases had no gene match. In germline, CDR1 is MNHEY, CDR2 SMNVEV (reference sequence).

This clone was counted only a few times. The chain employs TRBV15 and TRBJ1-2; no definite D call. The V and J ends lost 4 bases and 5 bases respectively, with 11 bases between them. The CDR3 totals 13 residues. Germline CDR1 is LNHNV and CDR2 is YYDKDF (reference sequence). CDR3 in amino acids: CATSTTGIYGYTF. For the CDR3, the DNA is TGTGCCACCAGCACGACGGGGATTTATGGCTACACCTTC. Combining the CDR3 with reference TRBV15 and TRBJ1-2 gives the whole variable domain DAMVIQNPRYQVTQFGKPVTLSCSQTLNHNVMYWYQQKSSQAPKLLFHYYDKDFNNEADTPDNFQSRRPNTSFCFLDIRSPGLGDTAMYLCATSTTGIYGYTFGSGTRLTVV.

This clone appeared a few times. The chain combines TRBV5-6 with TRBJ2-5, with TRBD1 as a possible D gene (6 bases). The length of the CDR3 is 14 residues. V lost 0 bases to trimming and J lost 2 bases, with 8 bases between them. The germline V gene has CDR1 SGHDT and CDR2 YYEEEE. The CDR3 nucleotides read TGTGCCAGCAGCTTGGTCAGGGGTCAAGAGACCCAGTACTTC. Its protein product is CASSLVRGQETQYF. The entire variable domain, with the rest obtained from reference TRBV5-6 and TRBJ2-5, is as follows: DAGVTQSPTHLIKTRGQQVTLRCSPKSGHDTVSWYQQALGQGPQFIFQYYEEEERQRGNFPDRFSGHQFPNYSSELNVNALLLGDSALYLCASSLVRGQETQYFGPGTRLLVL.

This clone was found a few times. The chain combines TRBV4-2 with TRBJ2-1; 7 bases align to TRBD1. The CDR3 runs to 12 residues. With 6 bases clipped from V and 8 bases from J, the junction kept 4 bases outside the gene matches. Looked up from germline, CDR1 is LGHNA and CDR2 is YNFKEQ. The CDR3 coding sequence is TGTGCCAGCAGGGGGACAGCCCATGAGCAGTTCTTC. This gives the protein CASRGTAHEQFF.

The V and J genes are TRBV7-2 and TRBJ2-1; 9 bases agree with TRBD1. The CDR3 sequence is 14 residues long. J was trimmed by 7 bases and V by 6 bases; bases with no gene match: 7. Germline V gene data show CDR1 as SGHTA and CDR2 as FQGNSA. This CDR3 is CASSRGQGFNEQFF. CDR3 nucleotides: TGTGCCAGCAGTAGGGGACAGGGCTTTAATGAGCAGTTCTTC.

In this sample, this clone turned up a few times. The chain employs TRBV7-9 and TRBJ2-3; 7 bases map to TRBD2. The CDR3 consists of 14 residues. Germline V gives CDR1 SEHNR, CDR2 FQNEAQ (reference sequence). With V trimmed by 6 bases and J by 1 base, 4 bases remained unmatched. CDR3: CASRPAGRTDTQYF. The CDR3, as DNA: TGTGCCAGCAGACCAGCGGGACGCACAGATACGCAGTATTTT. Full variable domain (outside the CDR3, taken from reference TRBV7-9 and TRBJ2-3): DTGVSQNPRHKITKRGQNVTFRCDPISEHNRLYWYRQTLGQGPEFLTYFQNEAQLEKSRLLSDRFSAERPKGSFSTLEIQRTEQGDSAMYLCASRPAGRTDTQYFGPGTRLTVL.

V and J are TRBV6-6 and TRBJ1-1; 7 bases agree with TRBD1. Per germline, CDR1 MNHNY and CDR2 SVGAGI (reference sequence). This CDR3 contains 15 residues. J was trimmed by 4 bases and V by 0 bases; bases with no gene match: 5. CDR3 loop: CASSYSGTASTEAFF. Written as DNA, the CDR3 is TGTGCCAGCAGTTACTCGGGGACAGCTAGCACTGAAGCTTTCTTT.

The gene calls are TRBV18 and TRBJ2-3, with a possible D match to TRBD1 (5 bases). Germline lookup yields CDR1 KGHSH and CDR2 LQKENI. CDR3 length: 14 residues. Trimming stripped 3 bases from V and 3 bases from J, with 10 bases between. The CDR3 here is CASSPSTETDTQYF. The DNA for the CDR3 is TGTGCCAGCTCACCCTCGACAGAAACAGATACGCAGTATTTT.

V gene TRBV2 combines with J gene TRBJ1-2; D not resolved. The CDR3 is 11 amino acids. Germline CDR1 is SNHLY and CDR2 is FYNNEI. V was clipped by 5 bases and J by 8 bases, with 9 bases between them. CDR3 nucleotides: TGTGCCAGCAGTTCCACGGGGGGCTACACCTTC. Amino acids: CASSSTGGYTF.

This clone came up a few times. The chain recombines TRBV7-3 with TRBJ2-2, with TRBD1 matching 7 bases. Trimming cost V 2 bases and J 5 bases; bases outside gene matches: 5. Germline CDR1 SGHTA, CDR2 FQGTGA. The CDR3 runs 15 residues. CDR3 DNA: TGTGCCAGCAGCTTAGTACAGGGGAGAACCGGGGAGCTGTTTTTT. Its protein product is CASSLVQGRTGELFF.

A few counts support this clone. The rearrangement uses TRBV18 and TRBJ1-1; TRBD1 matches at 7 bases. CDR1 and CDR2 (germline): KGHSH, LQKENI. With 4 bases clipped from V and 1 base from J, the junction kept 6 bases outside the gene matches. The CDR3 contains 15 residues. CDR3 sequence reads: CASSLEGAGNTEAFF. CDR3 DNA sequence: TGTGCCAGCTCACTGGAGGGGGCAGGGAACACTGAAGCTTTCTTT.

J is TRBJ2-7 and V is TRBV18; 12 bases align to TRBD2. The V gene's germline CDR1 is KGHSH and CDR2 LQKENI. This CDR3 spans 17 amino acids. V lost 2 bases, J lost 5 bases, and 10 bases stayed unmatched. CDR3 bases: TGTGCCAGCTCACCAATCTCAGGCCTAGCGGGGGGGGACGAGCAGTACTTC. Encoded protein: CASSPISGLAGGDEQYF.

Only a few counts were recorded for this clone. The chain joins TRBV2 to TRBJ2-1; possible D gene TRBD1, 6 bases. Per germline, CDR1 SNHLY and CDR2 FYNNEI. The CDR3 consists of 13 residues. Deletions cut 8 bases from V and 8 bases from J, with 16 bases between. CDR3 protein: CASLTGSGDEQFF. The DNA for the CDR3 is TGTGCCAGCTTGACAGGCTCGGGCGATGAGCAGTTCTTC.

In this sample, this clone turned up a few times. Other DNA variants within this sample encode the same CDR3. The chain has TRBV5-1 and TRBJ2-2, with D unclear. Germline CDR1 is SGHRS and CDR2 is YFSETQ. Trimming removed 0 bases at V and 0 bases at J, with 3 bases between. This CDR3 has 14 residues. CDR3 region: CASSLDSNTGELFF. In nucleotides, the CDR3 is TGCGCCAGCAGCTTGGACTCGAACACCGGGGAGCTGTTTTTT.